This entry features one T cell receptor delta chain sequence. This clone appeared a few times. Its antigen is unknown. With a far larger clone one base away, a read error is the likely cause. The sample holds other DNA sequences that translate to the same CDR3. The germline V gene gives CDR1 as GEAIGNYY and CDR2 as EKD. V lost 1 base and J lost 0 bases; the stretch between them is 8 bases long. The CDR3 holds 14 amino acids from the cysteine to the phenylalanine. Just CDR3 DNA is preserved here, 42 bases in frame from base 1. This sample was taken from a study of gamma-delta T cells after stem cell transplantation (TCRdb year 2016). Libraries were constructed by RT-PCR. These reads were obtained on an Illumina MiSeq. TCRdb reran clone calling on the public reads with CATT; rows sharing one DNA sequence were then combined. This sample holds 1,000 to 1,500 delta-chain clones; about a sixth were observed only once. The ten biggest clones cover 25% to 35% of the sample.

The sequencing sample was made of gamma-delta T cells. The rearranged segments are TRDV2 and TRDJ1; TRDD3 could be the D gene, as 5 bases match. The TCR comes from a human donor. It is not recorded whose cells these are; they may come from a transplant donor. The DNA sequence reads TGTGCCTGTGACACGTGGGGCAACACCGATAAACTCATCTTT. This codes for CACDTWGNTDKLIF.